Reported below is one TCR beta chain. No antigen is known for it. PCR primers comprised 60 Vbeta and 13 Jbeta primers. Data came from immunoSEQ multiplex PCR; TCRdb stores just in-frame clones and leaves some out. The repertoire holds some 120,000 clones, with about 73% as singletons. This sample is part of a study of cytomegalovirus exposure and HLA in healthy donors. Points from the study as a whole: It was reported in a later analysis that an Asian-associated ancestry cluster showed fewer N-insertions than the roughly 620-donor mean. In a later analysis, TCR beta V- and J-gene trimming was associated with a missense DCLRE1C variant. Three chains tied to CMV proved CMV antigen-specific in vitro.

Trimming shortened V by 8 bases and J by 6 bases, and 20 bases separated the two germline ends. This CDR3 has 15 amino acids. In germline, CDR1 is LNHDA, CDR2 SQIVND (reference sequence). This receptor was taken from a woman in her forties or fifties in good health and CMV-seropositive. Input material: PBMCs. The rearrangement uses TRBV19 and TRBJ1-5; D gene uncertain. The DNA of the CDR3 is TGTGCCAGTTCCTCGACGTCCCAGTGGGCTCAGCCCCAGCATTTT. It specifies CASSSTSQWAQPQHF.